The source of this TCR beta chain is a study of blood T cells in healthy people across ages (dated by TCRdb to between 2015 and 2016). Looking at the study overall: In model experiments, template switching captured roughly one uniquely barcoded TCR beta cDNA molecule for every two T cells. For two donors (one aged 18 to 30 and one aged 80 or older), the study analyzed two additional independent replicas of 1 million unique cDNA reads from the same blood draw. Four age groups were formed from the donors: young (average about 17 years), middle-aged (more than 35), aged (approximately 60) and long-lived (less than 85). Age-related changes in TCR beta repertoire diversity were measured in the study by deep sequencing normalized with unique cDNA molecular identifiers. To avoid experimental bias, donors of different ages were distributed randomly across sequencing lanes.

Library preparation employed 5' RACE. Sequenced on an Illumina HiSeq 2500. A second roughly 7 to 12 cycle PCR used a sample-barcoded 5' primer and a J-beta primer mix. Each TCR beta cDNA molecule received a unique molecular identifier from a template-switch 5' adaptor carrying 12 random nucleotides. Each sample yielded at least 2.5 million CDR3-containing paired-end reads. First-strand cDNA was synthesized from all RNA with the Mint cDNA synthesis kit, primed by a TRBC-specific oligonucleotide. All cDNA was treated with uracil-DNA glycosylase and then went through a first 18-cycle PCR with the universal primers M1SS and BC2_uni_R. The original pipeline was this. Each sample was normalized by randomly selecting 1 million high-quality reads, each carrying a distinct molecular identifier. Instead of being binned into consensus sequences, reads that shared molecular identifiers were thrown out. MiTCR, with a Q25 quality threshold and the strictest error-elimination algorithm, was used for CDR3 identification, clonotype clustering and error correction. A nonparametric unseen species model with Euler transformation was used to estimate lower-bound total TCR beta diversity. Through fastp at Q25 and MiXCR, TCRdb rebuilt clones from the public reads, retaining in-frame beta chains. Under each unique CDR3 protein, matching rows form one entry showing the most common genes and DNA. What appears here as the V and J calls and clone size reflects TCRdb's work, not the paper's. The sample data list 380,000 or so distinct CDR3 sequences, and more than 45% of these were observed just once. The ten top clones hold 45% to 60% of the sample.

The 39 donors, aged about 6 to 100 years, were systemically healthy Caucasian individuals from Russia. Each donor gave about 9.8 milliliters of peripheral blood, drawn into EDTA-treated Vacutainer tubes. Ficoll-Paque density-gradient centrifugation was used to isolate PBMCs, with at least 6.5 million per sample. Total RNA, at least 6 micrograms per sample, was extracted from PBMCs with Trizol reagent. The percentages of naive CD45RAhigh/CD27high T cells were determined by flow cytometry on a PBMC aliquot from every donor. Concerning this clonotype itself: It has no known antigen specificity. Qualities for individual bases were not recorded, and no much larger clone is one base off.

Findings and caveats that apply to the study as a whole: Because the CMV infection status of the donors was unknown, age-related changes in expanded clonotypes may potentially have been confounded. Since profiling was done on bulk unsorted PBMCs, naive and antigen-experienced compartments could not be conclusively compared. As age increased, observed TCR beta diversity per million T cells dropped in a roughly linear way, and a significant reduction was already evident by age about 36. The long-lived group showed more naive CD4+ T cells, fewer expanded clones and increased TCR diversity than the aged group, suggesting age selection. Estimates of total diversity based on one million sequenced T cells were regarded as lower bounds and as underestimates. A strong correlation was found between observed TCR beta diversity and the percentage of naive T cells measured by flow cytometry.

Material for sequencing was blood. This TCR was recovered from a man aged 60 to 75 in good health.

At the DNA level, the sequence is TGTGCCAGCAGCCGAGAACTAGCGAGCACAGATACGCAGTATTTT. The translation is CASSRELASTDTQYF. Recombination joined TRBV7-2 with TRBJ2-3; 7 nucleotides in the junction match TRBD2. Trimming takes 5 bases off V and 0 bases off J; junction bases not matched to a gene: 5. The cysteine opens and the phenylalanine closes a CDR3 of 15 amino acids. Here the CDR3 DNA is all that survives: 45 bases in frame from base 1. The germline V gene encodes CDR1 SGHTA and CDR2 FQGNSA.